These 8 T cell receptor beta chains came from one sample sequenced in a study of T-cell reconstitution after alpha-beta-depleted transplantation in children (dated by TCRdb to 2015 to 2016). Library preparation used PCR. Data came from an Illumina HiSeq 2500. TCR library preparation used molecular barcoding, with unique molecular identifiers applied to normalize quantification of the TCRbeta repertoire. TCRdb trimmed the raw reads at Q25, called clones with MiXCR and kept productive beta chains. CDR3 protein duplicates are merged, each entry listing the most common genes and DNA. For this sample there are about 22,000 distinct CDR3 sequences; around 9.9% appear just once. The ten top clones hold 20% to 25% of the sample. The sequences come from PBMCs from the stem cell graft donor, collected from the stem cell graft. The origin of the receptors is a human donor who donated a stem cell graft to a child with chronic granulomatous disease.

Comment on this clonotype: Germline and junction disagree at one end, which may indicate a read error. The rearrangement links TRBV7-9 to TRBJ2-7; 7 nucleotides line up with TRBD2. Germline V lookup: CDR1 SEHNR, CDR2 FQNEAQ (reference sequence). The CDR3 spans 13 residues. Here the CDR3 DNA reads TGTGCCAGCAGTCCTAGCGGATCCTACGAGCAGTACTTT. Its protein is CASSPSGSYEQYF.

Points on this clonotype: At one end, the junction sequence differs from germline, possibly due to a read error. The chain couples TRBV2 to TRBJ2-7, with 9 bases aligning to TRBD2. This CDR3 spans 12 amino acids. The V gene's germline CDR1 is SNHLY and CDR2 FYNNEI. The CDR3 bases are TGTGCCAGCAACCCCTTAATAGCGGGAGAAGTATTC. Protein: CASNPLIAGEVF.

Many counts were recorded for this clonotype. The rearrangement uses TRBV7-9 and TRBJ2-5, with 8 bases fitting TRBD2. V gave up 2 bases and J gave up 5 bases; unmatched junction bases: 4. This CDR3 is built from 14 residues. Germline values: CDR1 SEHNR, CDR2 FQNEAQ (reference sequence). The CDR3 loop reads CASSLSAGGETQYF. CDR3 nucleotide sequence: TGTGCCAGCAGCTTATCGGCGGGGGGTGAGACCCAGTACTTC.

This clonotype was seen many times. This chain joins TRBV9 and TRBJ2-1; a possible D gene is TRBD1 (5 bases). The CDR3 extends over 13 amino acids. Germline V gene sequence: CDR1 SGDLS, CDR2 YYNGEE. V was shortened by 3 bases and J by 5 bases, with 9 bases between the two germline ends. CDR3 in amino acids: CASSGTYDNEQFF. DNA for the CDR3: TGTGCCAGCAGCGGGACATACGACAATGAGCAGTTCTTC.

This clonotype has a count of ten or more. The chain recombines TRBV15 with TRBJ2-3; TRBD1 might be the D (6 bases). V gave up 0 bases and J gave up 6 bases, with 19 bases separating them. Germline values: CDR1 LNHNV, CDR2 YYDKDF (reference sequence). The CDR3 contains 17 residues. DNA for the CDR3: TGTGCCACCAGCAGAGATTCCCGGACAGCTTCAGGGGATACGCAGTATTTT. Its protein is CATSRDSRTASGDTQYF.

This clonotype is categorized as medium-sized. The chain is built from TRBV15 and TRBJ1-1; 7 bases are a match to TRBD1. This CDR3 has 14 amino acids. V was clipped by 8 bases and J by 8 bases; unmatched bases: 14. In germline, CDR1 is LNHNV, CDR2 YYDKDF (reference sequence). CDR3 nucleotide sequence: TGTGCCACCGGAACAGGGGAGTTCTTTTCCGAAGCTTTCTTT. It codes for CATGTGEFFSEAFF.

This clonotype came up many times. The V call is TRBV5-1, the J call TRBJ2-4; D is perhaps TRBD1 or TRBD2 (5 bases each). The length of the CDR3 is 15 residues. Germline V lookup: CDR1 SGHRS, CDR2 YFSETQ. The V gene lost 0 bases and the J gene lost 7 bases, with 14 bases spanning the gap. The CDR3 nucleotides are TGCGCCAGCAGCTTGGAGGGGACCCTGGGGAACATTCAGTACTTC. It codes for CASSLEGTLGNIQYF. Full variable domain (rest looked up from reference TRBV5-1 and TRBJ2-4): KAGVTQTPRYLIKTRGQQVTLSCSPISGHRSVSWYQQTPGQGLQFLFEYFSETQRNKGNFPGRFSGRQFSNSRSEMNVSTLELGDSALYLCASSLEGTLGNIQYFGAGTRLSVL.

This clonotype was detected many times. CDR3 loop: CASSPQRAGELFF. CDR3 sequence (DNA): TGTGCCAGCAGTCCACAAAGGGCCGGGGAGCTGTTTTTT. This chain links TRBV12-3 or TRBV12-4 with TRBJ2-2; D gene uncertain. The CDR3 sequence is 13 residues long. Trimming took off 5 bases at V and 6 bases at J, with 10 bases between the two ends.